One sample yielded the 5 T cell receptor beta chains listed below, sequenced in a study of CD8 T cells in Susac syndrome. An input of roughly 0.5 to 1 ug of RNA was subjected to reverse transcription using random hexamers. TCRdb redid the calling of the immunoSEQ multiplex PCR reads with MiXCR, one entry per CDR3 protein. The sample consists of 130,000 to 150,000 distinct CDR3 sequences, approximately 94% of them appearing once. Sequenced material: CD4+ T cells from PBMCs. These TCRs come from a human donor in good health.

CDR3 loop: CATRQTGSYEQYF. The CDR3 DNA sequence: TGTGCCACCAGGCAGACAGGGTCCTACGAGCAGTACTTC. The rearrangement links TRBV24-1 to TRBJ2-7, with 7 bases matching TRBD1. The CDR3 consists of 13 residues. CDR1 is KGHDR and CDR2 is SFDVKD in the germline V gene. V was clipped by 7 bases and J by 1 base; unmatched bases: 3.

This clonotype was detected once. This chain joins TRBV30 and TRBJ1-4; unclear D gene. Germline assignment: CDR1 GTSNPN and CDR2 SVGIG (reference sequence). The CDR3 loop spans 14 amino acids. V was shortened by 0 bases and J by 4 bases, with 9 bases between the two germline ends. CDR3 sequence reads: CAWSVSRINEKLFF. CDR3 sequence (DNA): TGTGCCTGGAGTGTAAGCAGAATTAATGAAAAACTGTTTTTT.

The gene calls are TRBV5-1 and TRBJ2-7; TRBD1 aligns across 8 bases. Germline assignment: CDR1 SGHRS and CDR2 YFSETQ. V lost 0 bases to trimming and J lost 6 bases; unmatched junction nucleotides: 2. The CDR3 spans 13 residues. CDR3 amino acids: CASSLGQGTEQYF. In DNA form, the CDR3 reads TGCGCCAGCAGCTTGGGACAGGGGACCGAGCAGTACTTC.

This chain uses TRBV2 with TRBJ1-2; D unresolved. The CDR3 is 13 amino acids. From germline, CDR1 is SNHLY and CDR2 FYNNEI. The V and J ends lost 4 bases and 12 bases respectively, with 18 bases between them. The CDR3 sequence: CASSVRRSLIDTF. CDR3 DNA: TGTGCCAGCAGTGTACGCAGGAGCCTTATCGACACCTTC.

The V gene is TRBV12-3 or TRBV12-4, the J gene TRBJ1-2, with 9 bases fitting TRBD1. This CDR3 comprises 16 residues. The J segment lost 1 base and the V segment lost 5 bases, leaving 8 bases of the junction unmatched. CDR3 DNA sequence: TGTGCCAGCAGTCTGCTCCTGACAGGGGGTAACTATGGCTACACCTTC. It codes for CASSLLLTGGNYGYTF.